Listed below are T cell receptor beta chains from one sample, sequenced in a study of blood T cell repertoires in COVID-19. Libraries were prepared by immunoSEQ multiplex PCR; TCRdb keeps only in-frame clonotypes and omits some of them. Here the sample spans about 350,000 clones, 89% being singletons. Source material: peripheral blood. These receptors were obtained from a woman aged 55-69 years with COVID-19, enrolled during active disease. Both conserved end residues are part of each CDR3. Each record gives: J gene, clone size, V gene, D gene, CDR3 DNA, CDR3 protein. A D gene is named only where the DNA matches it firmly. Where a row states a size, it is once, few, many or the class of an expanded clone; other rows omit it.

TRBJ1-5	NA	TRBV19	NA	TGTGCCAGTAGTGTCCATAGCTATAGCAATCAGCCCCAGCATTTT	CASSVHSYSNQPQHF
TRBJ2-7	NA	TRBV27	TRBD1	TGTGCCAGCGGGGGAGGACAGGGGGCAAGGGAGCAGTACTTC	CASGGGQGAREQYF
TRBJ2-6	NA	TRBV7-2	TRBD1	TGTGCCAGCAGCCTGACAGGGGTCGCTGGGGCCAACGTCCTGACTTTC	CASSLTGVAGANVLTF
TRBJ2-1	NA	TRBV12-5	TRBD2	TGTGCTAGTGGTTTGGCCCCCACTAGCGGGTCCTACAATGAGCAGTTCTTC	CASGLAPTSGSYNEQFF
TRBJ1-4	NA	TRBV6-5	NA	TGTGCCAGCAGTTACGACAGAACTAATGAAAAACTGTTTTTT	CASSYDRTNEKLFF
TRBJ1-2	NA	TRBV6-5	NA	TGTGCCAGCAGTTATATAGGGCGGGGGATTGGGGGCTACACCTTC	CASSYIGRGIGGYTF
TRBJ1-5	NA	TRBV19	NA	TGTGCCAGTAGTATAGAGTCGAGCAATCAGCCCCAGCATTTT	CASSIESSNQPQHF
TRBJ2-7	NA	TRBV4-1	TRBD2	TGCGCCAGCAGCCCCCCCCCGGGTGCGGGGGGGGCTCGCGAGCAGTACTTC	CASSPPPGAGGAREQYF
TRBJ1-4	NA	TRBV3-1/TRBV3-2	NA	TGTGCCAGCAGCCAGATGAGGACTAATGAAAAACTGTTTTTT	CASSQMRTNEKLFF
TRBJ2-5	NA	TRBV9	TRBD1	TGTGCCAGCAGCTCACGGACAGGGGAATGGGAGACCCAGTACTTC	CASSSRTGEWETQYF
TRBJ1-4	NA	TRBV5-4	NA	TGTGCCAGCAGCCTCGGAGGGGAAACTAATGAAAAACTGTTTTTT	CASSLGGETNEKLFF
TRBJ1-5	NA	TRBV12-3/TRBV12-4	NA	TGTGCCAGCAGTCTCCGTGGAGGGCCCCAGCATTTT	CASSLRGGPQHF
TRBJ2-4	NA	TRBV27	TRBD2	TGTGCCAGCAGTTTTAGCCCCGCCGCCAGCGGGGGAGCCAAAAACATTCAGTACTTC	CASSFSPAASGGAKNIQYF
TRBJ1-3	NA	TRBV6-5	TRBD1	TGTGCCAGCAGGGAGAGGGACAGCTCTGGAAACACCATATATTTT	CASRERDSSGNTIYF
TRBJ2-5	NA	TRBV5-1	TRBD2	TGCGCCAGCACACCGGGACTAGCGACAAGGGAGACCCAGTACTTC	CASTPGLATRETQYF
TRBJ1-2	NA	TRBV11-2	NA	TGTGCCAGCAGCCCCGGAGCTGGCTACACCTTC	CASSPGAGYTF
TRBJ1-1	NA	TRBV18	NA	TGTGCCAGCTCACCTAGACAGACTGATGAAGCTTTCTTT	CASSPRQTDEAFF
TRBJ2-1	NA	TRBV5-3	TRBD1	TGTGCCAGAAGCGGGGGCCGGGGACAGGGGGCGAATGAGCAGTTCTTC	CARSGGRGQGANEQFF
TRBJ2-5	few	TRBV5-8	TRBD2	TGTGCCAGCAGCTACCGACTAGCGGGGGATGTAGGAGAGACCCAGTACTTC	CASSYRLAGDVGETQYF
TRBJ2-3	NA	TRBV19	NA	TGTGCCAGTAGTAACAGGGCTAGCACAGATACGCAGTATTTT	CASSNRASTDTQYF
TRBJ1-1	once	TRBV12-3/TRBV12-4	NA	TGTGCCAGCAGTTTGGGCAGACAAGCTTTCTTT	CASSLGRQAFF
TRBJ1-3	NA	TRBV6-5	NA	TGTGCCAGCAGTAGACAGGAGAGCTCTGGAAACACCATATATTTT	CASSRQESSGNTIYF